This record concerns one T cell receptor (beta chain) sequence. What it binds is unknown. This specimen comes from a study of cytomegalovirus exposure and HLA in healthy donors. For the study at large: HLA-typed donors contributed some 87 million unique TCRs, which were held in an early data release.

Study results and caveats: Judged likely to be a sequencing artifact was a cluster of highly shared sequence variants. Later, TCR association rates were found to vary by HLA locus, highest for DRB1 and lowest for HLA-C. Presence/absence analyses assumed roughly uniform sequencing depth across donors, which may not hold.

V lost 6 bases, J lost 7 bases, and 8 bases stayed unmatched. CDR3 size: 14 residues. CDR1 and CDR2 (germline): MNHEY, SMNVEV (reference sequence). PCR amplification relied on 60 Vbeta primers (plus 13 Jbeta primers). This table comes from immunoSEQ multiplex PCR, and its TCRdb copy is limited to in-frame clones, with some not included. The table lists roughly 110,000 clones, just under 75% of them singletons. The sequencing sample was made of PBMCs. This rearrangement joins TRBV27 to TRBJ1-4; TRBD1 aligns across 7 bases. The receptor was derived from a human donor in good health. This CDR3 reads CASRSGQAGEKLFF. CDR3 coding DNA: TGTGCCAGCAGATCCGGACAGGCTGGTGAAAAACTGTTTTTT.